This T cell receptor beta chain was identified during a study of human T cells and chemical hapten exposure. Study background: Across its approximately 23 weeks, the study gave patients weekly diphenylcyclopropenone doses to the scalp. Slight volume differences across pooled libraries mainly accounted for varying per-sample TCR yields.

Via MiXCR, TCRdb re-called the RACE reads, giving one row per CDR3 protein. The sample lists some 97,000 distinct CDR3 sequences; around a quarter were seen once. Turning to this clonotype: As yet, its antigen is unknown.

Noted time point: patch test 3, about 24 weeks after DPC sensitization. Treatment reported: therapeutic diphenylcyclopropenone sensitization with weekly scalp DPC. The CDR3 is 12 residues long. V dropped 11 bases and J dropped 0 bases, with 10 bases sitting between them. Germline V gene sequence: CDR1 WSHSY, CDR2 SAAADI. Findings of the study overall: Alopecia in all donors means immunity may differ from healthy individuals.

The sequences come from whole blood, collected in connection with sensitization to the hapten diphenylcyclopropenone (DPC). The chain carries TRBV10-2 and TRBJ1-1; TRBD1 might be the D (5 bases). The TCR was taken from a man aged 35 to 55 with alopecia areata. Some clones in this sample may be carry-over from other donors' samples. CDR3 nucleotide sequence: TGCGCCGCGAAGGGACTGAACACTGAAGCTTTCTTT. Translation: CAAKGLNTEAFF.